The entry below describes one T cell receptor (beta chain). What it recognizes is unknown. Using immunoSEQ multiplex PCR, the repertoire was profiled, and TCRdb retains in-frame clones only, with some absent. Of roughly 150,000 clones in the sample, roughly 92% were seen once. The sample is drawn from a study of T cell responses to AZD1222 COVID-19 vaccine. Overall study results and limits: Vaccine-related CD4 TCRs covered spike, predominating at 160-218 and 743-854.

The material sequenced was peripheral blood, taken on day 0 of AZD1222 vaccination. This clonotype originated in an adult in good health.

DNA of the CDR3: TGTGCCAGCAGCTCAGGTTACAGCAATCAGCCCCAGCATTTT. It yields the protein CASSSGYSNQPQHF. The J gene is TRBJ1-5, the V gene TRBV7-2, with D hard to call. The CDR3 runs to 14 residues. The germline CDR1 and CDR2 sequences are SGHTA and FQGNSA. V was trimmed by 4 bases and J by 1 base, leaving 8 bases between them.